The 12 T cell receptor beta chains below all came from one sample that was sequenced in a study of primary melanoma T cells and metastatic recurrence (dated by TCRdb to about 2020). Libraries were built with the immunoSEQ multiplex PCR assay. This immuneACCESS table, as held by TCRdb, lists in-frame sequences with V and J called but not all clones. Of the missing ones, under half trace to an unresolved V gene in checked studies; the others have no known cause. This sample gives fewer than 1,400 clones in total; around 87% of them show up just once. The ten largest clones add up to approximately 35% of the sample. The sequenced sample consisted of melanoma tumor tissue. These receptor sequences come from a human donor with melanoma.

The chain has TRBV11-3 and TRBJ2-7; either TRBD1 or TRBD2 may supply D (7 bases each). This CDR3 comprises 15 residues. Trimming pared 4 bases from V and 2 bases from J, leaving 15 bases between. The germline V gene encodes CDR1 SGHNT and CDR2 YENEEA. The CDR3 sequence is CASSSGGDSTYEQYF. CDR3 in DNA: TGTGCCAGCAGCTCTGGGGGGGACAGTACCTACGAGCAGTACTTC.

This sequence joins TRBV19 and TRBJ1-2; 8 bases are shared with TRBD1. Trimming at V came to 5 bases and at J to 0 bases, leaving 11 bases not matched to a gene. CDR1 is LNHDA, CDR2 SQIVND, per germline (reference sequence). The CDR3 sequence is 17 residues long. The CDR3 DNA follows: TGTGCCAGTAGTCCCTTACAGGGGGGGGCAACTAACTATGGCTACACCTTC. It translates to CASSPLQGGATNYGYTF.

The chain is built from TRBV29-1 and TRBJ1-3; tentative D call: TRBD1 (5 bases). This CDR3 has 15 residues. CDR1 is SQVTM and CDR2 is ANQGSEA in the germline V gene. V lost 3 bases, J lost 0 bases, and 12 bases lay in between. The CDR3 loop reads CSVDPTGGSGNTIYF. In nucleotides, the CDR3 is TGCAGCGTTGACCCCACAGGAGGCTCTGGAAACACCATATATTTT.

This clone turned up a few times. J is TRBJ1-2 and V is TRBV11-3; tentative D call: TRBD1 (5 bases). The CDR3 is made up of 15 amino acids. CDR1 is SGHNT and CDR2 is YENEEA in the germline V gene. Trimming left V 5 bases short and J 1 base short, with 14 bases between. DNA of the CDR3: TGTGCCAGCAGCGTTGGGACGACGAATAACTATGGCTACACCTTC. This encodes CASSVGTTNNYGYTF.

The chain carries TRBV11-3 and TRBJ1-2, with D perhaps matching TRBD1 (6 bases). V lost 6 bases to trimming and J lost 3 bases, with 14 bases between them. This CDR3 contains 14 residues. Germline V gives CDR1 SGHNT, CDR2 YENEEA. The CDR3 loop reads CASSLQGSDYGYTF. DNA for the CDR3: TGTGCCAGCAGTCTACAGGGTTCAGACTATGGCTACACCTTC.

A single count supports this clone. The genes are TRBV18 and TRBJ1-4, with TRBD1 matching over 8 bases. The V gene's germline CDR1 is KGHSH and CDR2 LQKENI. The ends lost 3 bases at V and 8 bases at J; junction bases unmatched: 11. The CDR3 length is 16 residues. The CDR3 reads CASSPGQAGRGEKLFF. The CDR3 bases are TGTGCCAGCTCACCGGGACAGGCGGGGAGAGGGGAAAAACTGTTTTTT.

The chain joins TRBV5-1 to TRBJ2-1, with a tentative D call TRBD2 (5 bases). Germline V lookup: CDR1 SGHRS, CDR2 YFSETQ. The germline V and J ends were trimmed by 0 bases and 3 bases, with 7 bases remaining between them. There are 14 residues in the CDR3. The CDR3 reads CASSLDGGYNEQFF. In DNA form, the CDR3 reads TGCGCCAGCAGCTTGGATGGAGGCTACAATGAGCAGTTCTTC. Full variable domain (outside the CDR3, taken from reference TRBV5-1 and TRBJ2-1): KAGVTQTPRYLIKTRGQQVTLSCSPISGHRSVSWYQQTPGQGLQFLFEYFSETQRNKGNFPGRFSGRQFSNSRSEMNVSTLELGDSALYLCASSLDGGYNEQFFGPGTRLTVL.

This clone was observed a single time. The CDR3 DNA sequence: TGTGCCAGCAGCTTGGACGCATCGCGGTCAATCTACGAGCAGTACTTC. Its translation is CASSLDASRSIYEQYF. The rearrangement joins TRBV11-3 to TRBJ2-7; D is ambiguous. Trimming stripped 3 bases from V and 3 bases from J, with 18 bases between. The germline V gene has CDR1 SGHNT and CDR2 YENEEA. This CDR3 is 16 amino acids long. The full variable domain, with the rest looked up from reference TRBV11-3 and TRBJ2-7, is EAGVVQSPRYKIIEKKQPVAFWCNPISGHNTLYWYLQNLGQGPELLIRYENEEAVDDSQLPKDRFSAERLKGVDSTLKIQPAELGDSAVYLCASSLDASRSIYEQYFGPGTRLTVT.

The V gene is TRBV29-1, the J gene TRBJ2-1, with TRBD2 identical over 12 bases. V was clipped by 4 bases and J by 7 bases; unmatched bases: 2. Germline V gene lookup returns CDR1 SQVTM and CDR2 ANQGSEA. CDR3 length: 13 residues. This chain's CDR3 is CSVATSGSNEQFF. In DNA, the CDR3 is TGCAGCGTTGCGACTAGCGGGAGTAATGAGCAGTTCTTC.

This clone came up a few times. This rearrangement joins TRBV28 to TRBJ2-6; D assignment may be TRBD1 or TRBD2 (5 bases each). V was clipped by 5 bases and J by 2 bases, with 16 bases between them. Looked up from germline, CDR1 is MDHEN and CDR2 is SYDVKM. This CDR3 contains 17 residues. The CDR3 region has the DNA TGTGCCAGCAGTAACCTCTCGGGGACGGCTGGGGCCAACGTCCTGACTTTC. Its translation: CASSNLSGTAGANVLTF.

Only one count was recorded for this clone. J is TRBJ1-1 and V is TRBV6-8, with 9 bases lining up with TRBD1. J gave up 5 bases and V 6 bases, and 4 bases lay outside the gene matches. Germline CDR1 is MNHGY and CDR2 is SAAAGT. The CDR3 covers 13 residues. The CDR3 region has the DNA TGTGCCAGCAGACAGGGGGCTGGGACTGAAGCTTTCTTT. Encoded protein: CASRQGAGTEAFF.

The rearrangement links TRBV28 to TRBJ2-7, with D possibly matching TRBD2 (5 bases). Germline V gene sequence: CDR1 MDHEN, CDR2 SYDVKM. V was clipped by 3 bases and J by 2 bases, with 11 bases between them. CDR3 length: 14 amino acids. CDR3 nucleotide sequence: TGTGCCAGCAGTTTTGAGGGATTCACCTACGAGCAGTACTTC. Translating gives CASSFEGFTYEQYF.